In this sample, the clone carrying this T cell receptor beta chain turned up a few times. Its antigen remains unknown. This sample stems from a study of T-cell memory formation after mild COVID-19. Study outcomes and limitations: Contracting clones from day 15 to 85 had balanced CD4/CD8; later expanders favoured CD4+. Still unconfirmed is whether the second-wave clones peaking on day 37 recognized SARS-CoV-2.

It was 5'RACE with constant-segment primers that produced the TCR alpha and TCR beta cDNA libraries, which carried sample barcodes and UMIs. TCRdb reprocessed the 5' RACE reads with MiXCR, giving one entry per CDR3 protein. The sample has hundreds of thousands of distinct CDR3 sequences, about 20% seen once; the top ten hold around 9.2%. The sequencing sample was made of PBMCs or a T cell subset sorted from them (not recorded which). The source of this sequence is an adult woman who had mild COVID-19 (a few samples of this study predate the infection). Cell type and time point are not known.

The DNA for the CDR3 is TGTGCCAGCACCAACGTGGGCAGGGTTAGGTACAATGAGCAGTTCTTC. Protein product: CASTNVGRVRYNEQFF. The chain carries TRBV12-3 or TRBV12-4 and TRBJ2-1, with D maybe TRBD1 (5 bases). V lost 7 bases, J lost 4 bases, and 20 bases lay in between. This CDR3 is 16 amino acids long.